This TCR beta chain stems from a study of control samples from healthy donors and cancer patients. TCRdb's copy holds only in-frame clones and misses some; the assay was immunoSEQ multiplex PCR. The sample lists 100,000 to 150,000 clones; approximately 94% were seen once. CDR1 SGHVS and CDR2 FQNEAQ come from the germline V gene. V lost 5 bases and J 7 bases, leaving 15 bases between the germline ends. This CDR3 has 14 residues. The chain joins TRBV7-8 to TRBJ1-5; weak D call: TRBD1 (6 bases). The receptor was isolated from a man aged 50 to 59 with head and neck cancer. Input material: PBMCs. The CDR3 DNA reads TGTGCCAGCAGCCGAAACACAGGGATGCAGCCCCAGCATTTT. Its translation: CASSRNTGMQPQHF.